This paragraph covers one T cell receptor (beta chain) sequence. Its antigen is not yet known. It has no much larger one-base neighbor in the sample; base qualities were not kept. The source of the sample is a study of blood T cells in healthy people across ages (dated by TCRdb to 2013 to 2016). With regard to the full study: Template switching captured roughly one uniquely barcoded TCR beta cDNA molecule per two T cells in model experiments. Age-related changes in TCR beta repertoire diversity were measured in the study by deep sequencing normalized with unique cDNA molecular identifiers. Four age groups were formed from the donors: young (average around 15 years), middle-aged (approximately 41), aged (approximately 60) and long-lived (82). Two additional independent replicas of 1 million unique cDNA reads from the same blood draw were analyzed for two donors (one aged 18 to 30 and one aged 80 or older).

Findings and caveats that apply to the study as a whole: The CMV infection status of donors was not known, potentially confounding age-related changes in expanded clonotypes. Since profiling was done on bulk unsorted PBMCs, naive and antigen-experienced compartments could not be conclusively compared. The long-lived group showed more naive CD4+ T cells, fewer expanded clones and increased TCR diversity than the aged group, suggesting age selection. Estimates of total diversity from one million sequenced T cells were regarded as lower bounds and underestimates. There was a strong correlation between observed TCR beta diversity and the percentage of naive T cells measured by flow cytometry. Observed TCR beta diversity per million T cells fell roughly linearly with age, and a significant reduction was already apparent by age about 36.

Systemically healthy Caucasian individuals from Russia, 35 to 50 in total and aged roughly 6 to 100 years, were included as donors. Each donor gave about 9.2 milliliters of peripheral blood, drawn into EDTA-treated Vacutainer tubes. Ficoll-Paque density-gradient centrifugation was used to isolate PBMCs, with at least 7 million per sample. Total RNA was extracted from PBMCs with Trizol reagent, with at least 6 micrograms obtained per sample. For every donor, flow cytometry on a PBMC aliquot measured the percentage of naive CD45RAhigh/CD27high T cells. A distance of 19 bases separates the germline ends of V and J, which lose 2 bases and 4 bases respectively. The germline V gene (reference sequence) yields DFQATT for CDR1 and SNEGSKA for CDR2. The CDR3 has 16 amino acids, counting the end cysteine and phenylalanine. Only the CDR3 portion is preserved as DNA: 48 bases, with reading frame beginning at the first base.

Library prep was done by 5' RACE. These reads were obtained on an Illumina HiSeq 2500. A second PCR of roughly 7 to 11 cycles was run with a J-beta primer mix and a sample-barcoded 5' primer. Each TCR beta cDNA molecule received a unique molecular identifier from a template-switch 5' adaptor carrying 12 random nucleotides. Each sample yielded at least 2.5 million CDR3-containing paired-end reads. All of the RNA was converted into first-strand cDNA using the Mint cDNA synthesis kit, with a TRBC-specific oligonucleotide serving as the primer. After uracil-DNA glycosylase treatment, a first 18-cycle PCR used universal primers M1SS and BC2_uni_R on all cDNA. For the original study's pipeline: For normalization, 1 million high-quality reads, each with a distinct molecular identifier, were randomly selected from each sample. Instead of being binned into consensus sequences, reads with shared molecular identifiers were discarded. MiTCR, with a Q25 quality threshold and the strictest error-elimination algorithm, was used for CDR3 identification, clonotype clustering and error correction. A nonparametric unseen species model with Euler transformation was used to estimate a lower bound on total TCR beta diversity. TCRdb reanalyzed the raw reads on its own, using fastp at Q25 for trimming and MiXCR for clone calling, and kept in-frame beta chains. Rows are combined by CDR3 protein, so each entry shows the most common genes and DNA. The V and J calls come from TCRdb's annotation, not from the publication. The sample has some 760,000 distinct CDR3 sequences on record, roughly 25% of them singletons. The ten top clones hold more than 3% of the sample.

These records were also assigned to another study, of T cells of mothers and their children. The other study reports the following: Nine systemically healthy Caucasian individuals served as donors, namely three mothers together with their six children. cDNA synthesis used all of the extracted RNA, with around 1.5 ug of RNA in each 15 ul reaction. In the second PCR, the M1S primer added sample barcodes and 2-4 random nucleotides. Over 8 million TCR beta CDR3 reads came from each mother, compared with around 3 million reads from each child. In both related and unrelated pairs, thymic selection shapes the output of TCR recombination in a similar way, with inherited differences having only a minor effect. Related mother-child pairs always showed normalized repertoire overlap that was slightly higher than in unrelated mother-child pairs, though the difference was never significant. No persistent microchimeric T cell clones were found, with a detection sensitivity of roughly 99 clones per million clonotypes. To look for features that set related mother-child pairs apart from unrelated individuals, the researchers ran deep NGS to compare the TCR beta repertoires of mothers and children. The mean age was about 37 +/- 4 years for the mothers and roughly 10 +/- 4 years for the children. After adapters were ligated using NEBNext reagents, the libraries underwent 100+100 nt paired-end sequencing on an Illumina HiSeq 2000. Mother and child libraries were prepared a month apart and sequenced in separate runs to prevent cross-contamination. Each donor had between 500,000 and 2,000,000 distinct TCR beta clonotypes identified. Naive TCR beta clonotypes were estimated from low-frequency clonotypes matched to each donor's FACS-determined naive share, without sorting.

The receptor comes from a boy aged 5-17 years in good health. Sequences were obtained from blood. The receptor chain draws on TRBV20-1 and TRBJ2-3; the D call is possibly TRBD1 or TRBD2, each sharing 5 bases. The CDR3 region has the sequence CSARNKPGPPADTQYF. Here is the DNA: TGCAGTGCTAGAAATAAGCCGGGACCCCCGGCAGATACGCAGTATTTT.